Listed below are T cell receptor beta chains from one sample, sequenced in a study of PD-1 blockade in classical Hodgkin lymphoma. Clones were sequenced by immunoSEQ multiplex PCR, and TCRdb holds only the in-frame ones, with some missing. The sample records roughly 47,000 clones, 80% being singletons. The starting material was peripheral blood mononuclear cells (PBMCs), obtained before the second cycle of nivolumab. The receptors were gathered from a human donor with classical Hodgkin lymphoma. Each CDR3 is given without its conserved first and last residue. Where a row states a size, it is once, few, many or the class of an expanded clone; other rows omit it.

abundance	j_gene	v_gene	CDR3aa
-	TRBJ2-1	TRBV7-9	ASSQRGLGDYNEQF
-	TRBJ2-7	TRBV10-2	ASSENRGGILYEQY
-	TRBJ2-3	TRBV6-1	ASSELAEPDTQY
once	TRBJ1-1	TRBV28	ASSFPGMNTEAF
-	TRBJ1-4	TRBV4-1	ASSQVGPTNEKLF
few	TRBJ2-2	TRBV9	ASSVGALEELF
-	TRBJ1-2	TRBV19	ASSIGPGSNYGYT
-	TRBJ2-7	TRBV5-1	ASSPVGERLTYEQY
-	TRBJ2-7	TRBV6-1	ASTWERGEQY
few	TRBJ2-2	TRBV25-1	ASSPTSDRGHTGELF
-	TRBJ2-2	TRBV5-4	ASSLGGTGELF
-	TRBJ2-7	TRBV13	ASSPVPGLAGGPPYEQY
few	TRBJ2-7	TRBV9	ASSEGMGYEQY
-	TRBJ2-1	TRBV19	ASSLRTSGRAYNEQF
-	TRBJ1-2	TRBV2	ASSSRGRDVNYGYT
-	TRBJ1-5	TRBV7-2	ASSLDRESQPQH
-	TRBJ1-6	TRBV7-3	ASSDYNSPLH
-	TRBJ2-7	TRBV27	ASSLYPLDRPYEQY
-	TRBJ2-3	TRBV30	AWKSDPGADTQY
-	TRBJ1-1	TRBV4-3	ASSPRTDGAEAF
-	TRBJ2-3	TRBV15	ATSRGTGLSDTQY
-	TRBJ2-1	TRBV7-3	ASSLAGLASNNNEQF
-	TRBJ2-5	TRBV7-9	ASSPDRVRETQY
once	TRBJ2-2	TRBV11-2	ASSLLAGNTGELF
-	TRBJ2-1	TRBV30	AWGRSYNEQF
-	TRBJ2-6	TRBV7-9	ASSRTGANVLT
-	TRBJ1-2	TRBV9	ASSEWTVPDYGYT
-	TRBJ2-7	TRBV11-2	ASTRQGGTYEQY
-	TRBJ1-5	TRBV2	ASTSSMGNQPQH
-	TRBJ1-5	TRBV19	ASADRGGEPQH
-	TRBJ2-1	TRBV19	ASRGPRGSNYNEQF
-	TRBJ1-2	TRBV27	ASSLGTGTGSYGYT
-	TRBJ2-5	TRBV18	ASSPSAPRETQY
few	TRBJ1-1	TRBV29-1	SALEGNTEAF
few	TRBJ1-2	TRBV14	ASSNDRVDGYT
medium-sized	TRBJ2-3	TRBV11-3	ASSLGGAGGPRPDTQY
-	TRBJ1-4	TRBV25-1	ASSPNLGFYEKLF
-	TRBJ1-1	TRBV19	ASSIALTGTGVVTEAF
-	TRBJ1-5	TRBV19	ASGGSGRRLTQH
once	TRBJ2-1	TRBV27	ASSPPSLSEQF
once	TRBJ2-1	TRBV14	ASSQGRGVRNEQF
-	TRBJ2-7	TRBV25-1	ASSEYPYEQY
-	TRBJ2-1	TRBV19	ASSIGLAGVVSYNEQF
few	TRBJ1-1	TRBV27	ASSLWEDTEAF
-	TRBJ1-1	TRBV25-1	ASSTQGQGNTEAF
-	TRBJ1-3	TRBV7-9	ASSLVGQLLGNTIY
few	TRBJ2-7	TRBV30	AWTQRDSYEQY
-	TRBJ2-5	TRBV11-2	ASSLDLRSETQY
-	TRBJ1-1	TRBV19	ASSIRTGGGNTEAF
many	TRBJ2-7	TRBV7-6	ASSTGTGIPEQY
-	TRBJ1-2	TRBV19	ASSIGAGDYT
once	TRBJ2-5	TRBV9	ASSARLRGSQETQY
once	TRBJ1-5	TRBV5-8	ASIHRGASGNQPQH
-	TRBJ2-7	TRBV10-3	AITGVKVGTSGISEQY
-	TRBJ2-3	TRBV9	ASSFPRGGGPVNTQY
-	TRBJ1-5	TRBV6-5	ASSYSSWGQPQH
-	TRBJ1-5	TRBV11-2	ASSLGYNQPQH
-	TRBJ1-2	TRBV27	ASSVGQGGVYGYT
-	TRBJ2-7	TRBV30	AWSVRAGTTGSSYEQY